This passage covers 6 T cell receptor beta chains from one sample sequenced in a study of T cells in Graves' hyperthyroidism and ophthalmopathy. Authors of the study amplified TCR beta CDR3 regions from RNA transcripts. Carried out on the TCR CDR3, a first-round RT-PCR used the HTBI primer set. TCRdb reprocessed the multiplex PCR reads via MiXCR and lists one record per CDR3 protein. The repertoire includes hundreds of thousands of distinct CDR3 sequences, less than 15% of them detected once, and 9.2% sits in the top ten. Sequenced input: blood. These TCRs come from a woman between 18 and 29 years old with Graves' hyperthyroidism.

This clonotype has at least ten counts. The genes are TRBV6-2 or TRBV6-3 and TRBJ2-7, with D maybe TRBD1 (6 bases). V was clipped by 2 bases and J by 3 bases, with 8 bases between them. Germline V gene data show CDR1 as MNHEY and CDR2 as SVGEGT. CDR3 size: 13 residues. The CDR3 region is CASSYTGNYEQYF. In nucleotides, the CDR3 is TGTGCCAGCAGTTACACAGGGAACTACGAGCAGTACTTC.

This clonotype showed up just a few times. The CDR3 sequence is CASSILEYSNQPQHF. The CDR3 DNA sequence: TGTGCCAGTAGTATTTTGGAATATAGCAATCAGCCCCAGCATTTT. The rearrangement uses TRBV19 and TRBJ1-5; D call uncertain. The V gene's germline CDR1 is LNHDA and CDR2 SQIVND (reference sequence). Deletions cut 3 bases from V and 0 bases from J, with 9 bases between. The CDR3 contains 15 residues.

This clonotype has at least ten counts. The chain is built from TRBV29-1 and TRBJ2-3; 10 bases fit TRBD1. Germline values: CDR1 SQVTM, CDR2 ANQGSEA. This CDR3 has 12 residues. CDR3 coding DNA: TGCAGTGTAGGACAGGGGGCAGATACGCAGTATTTT. Translation gives CSVGQGADTQYF.

In regard to this clonotype: A much more abundant neighbour one base away suggests this may be a read error. V is TRBV7-9 and J is TRBJ2-3, with 8 bases fitting TRBD2. CDR3 length: 19 residues. Germline values: CDR1 SEHNR, CDR2 FQNEAQ (reference sequence). The V gene end was trimmed by 5 bases and the J gene end by 2 bases; junction bases not matched to a gene: 18. This CDR3 reads CASSRRGSAGAVDTDTQYF. CDR3 nucleotide sequence: TGTGCCAGCAGCCGCAGGGGCTCAGCGGGGGCTGTTGACACAGATACGCAGTATTTT.

The gene calls are TRBV29-1 and TRBJ1-2; D might be TRBD1 (5 bases). V dropped 4 bases and J dropped 7 bases, with 10 bases sitting between them. The length of the CDR3 is 11 residues. Germline CDR1 is SQVTM and CDR2 is ANQGSEA. Here the CDR3 DNA reads TGCAGCGTTGTTCAGGGTGGTGGCTACACCTTC. Amino acids: CSVVQGGGYTF.

This clonotype was counted ten times or more. The genes are TRBV5-1 and TRBJ2-7; 8 bases line up with TRBD2. The CDR3 totals 15 residues. V lost 5 bases to trimming and J lost 6 bases; unmatched junction nucleotides: 13. Looked up from germline, CDR1 is SGHRS and CDR2 is YFSETQ. The CDR3 DNA follows: TGCGCCAGCAGAGGCAGTCCGGGACTAGAGGGCGAGCAGTACTTC. Translated: CASRGSPGLEGEQYF.